This entry describes one T cell receptor beta chain. Antigen unknown. Germline lookup yields CDR1 SGHDT and CDR2 YYEEEE. This CDR3 is built from 14 residues. V dropped 2 bases and J dropped 1 base, with 9 bases sitting between them. The TCR beta libraries were generated through quantitative 5'-RACE incorporating molecular barcodes. TCRdb re-called the 5' RACE reads with MiXCR, one entry per CDR3 protein. Among about 540,000 distinct CDR3 sequences, approximately 11% were seen once, and the ten largest hold almost 7%. This specimen belongs to a study of CD8 T cells in ankylosing spondylitis. Study outcomes and limitations: Reports of some motif variants in reactive arthritis synovial fluid and blood predate this one. As reported, disease-linked clones showed significant enrichment in matched ankylosing spondylitis synovial fluid. In ankylosing spondylitis blood, a motif of roughly eight highly homologous TCR beta variants appeared characteristic.

The sequence derives from a male donor with ankylosing spondylitis. The genes are TRBV5-6 and TRBJ1-1; no reliable D call. The sample comprised blood, either unsorted or a sorted T cell fraction (not recorded which). CDR3: CASSFLERNTEAFF. CDR3 nucleotides: TGTGCCAGCAGCTTTCTGGAGCGGAACACTGAAGCTTTCTTT.